This TCR beta chain was sequenced during a study of radiotherapy plus CTLA-4 blockade in lung cancer. Study-level information: Objective responses were observed in about 17% of patients, and disease control was achieved by 30% to 40%. Study-level results: Radiotherapy was combined with ipilimumab, and tumor-derived TCR clones then expanded in blood.

Method: immunoSEQ multiplex PCR; TCRdb's copy keeps in-frame clones and lacks some. The sample carries some 70,000 clones, 70% to 80% recorded once. This clone showed up just once. Its antigen is unknown. Germline CDR1 and CDR2: KGHSH and LQKENI. The CDR3 covers 20 residues. V lost 2 bases, J lost 1 base, and 14 bases stayed unmatched. Patients with chemo-refractory metastatic non-small-cell lung cancer received focal radiation plus CTLA-4 blockade with ipilimumab. Sequenced here: peripheral blood, sampled from a patient treated with radiotherapy plus ipilimumab. This clonotype was sampled from a human donor with non-small cell lung cancer who had a complete response to radiotherapy plus ipilimumab. This chain links TRBV18 with TRBJ2-2; 9 nucleotides line up with TRBD1. The CDR3 sequence: CASSPRTGANGGGNTGELFF. CDR3 nucleotides: TGTGCCAGCTCACCAAGGACAGGGGCTAACGGAGGAGGGAACACCGGGGAGCTGTTTTTT.